This T cell receptor beta chain was recovered during a study of regulatory T cells. At testing, patients were 2 to 39 years old, with reduced naive and increased memory T-cell proportions. Sorting split CD4+ cells into CD25-high CD127-low Tregs and CD25-low CD127-high conventional T cells. Amplification used 52 TRBV primers and 13 TRBJ primers. Produced via immunoSEQ multiplex PCR; TCRdb's table is partial and in-frame only. Of more than 15,000 clones listed, 65% to 90% are singletons. Note on this clone: Its antigen is still unknown.

The study's findings and limits: In patients, unique TRB V-J pairs were restricted and V/J usage skewed, especially in Tregs. In CD3G-deficient patients, conventional CD4+ T cells were enriched for hydrophobic CDR3 residues at positions 6 and 7.

The receptor comes from a young adult with CD3G deficiency. The material sequenced was conventional CD4+ T cells sorted from blood.

The CDR3 protein is CASSEPGRYGYTF. CDR3 DNA: TGCGCCAGCAGCGAACCCGGTCGATATGGCTACACCTTC. The rearrangement uses TRBV5-1 and TRBJ1-2; D not certain. The CDR3 has 13 residues. V was pared by 4 bases and J by 5 bases, with 12 bases between. Germline CDR1 is SGHRS and CDR2 is YFSETQ. Looking up the rest from reference TRBV5-1 and TRBJ1-2 gives the full variable domain: KAGVTQTPRYLIKTRGQQVTLSCSPISGHRSVSWYQQTPGQGLQFLFEYFSETQRNKGNFPGRFSGRQFSNSRSEMNVSTLELGDSALYLCASSEPGRYGYTFGSGTRLTVV.